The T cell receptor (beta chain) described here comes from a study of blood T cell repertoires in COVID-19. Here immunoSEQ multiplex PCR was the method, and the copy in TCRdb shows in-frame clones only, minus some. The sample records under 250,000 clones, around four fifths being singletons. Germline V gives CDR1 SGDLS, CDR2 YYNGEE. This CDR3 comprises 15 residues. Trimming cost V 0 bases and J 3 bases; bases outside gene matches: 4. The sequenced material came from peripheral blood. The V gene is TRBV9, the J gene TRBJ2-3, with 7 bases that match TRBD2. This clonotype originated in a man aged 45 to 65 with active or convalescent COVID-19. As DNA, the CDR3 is TGTGCCAGCAGCGTAGGTATGCGGGGGACAGATACGCAGTATTTT. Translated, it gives CASSVGMRGTDTQYF.